By share of the sample, the clone carrying this T cell receptor (beta chain) is medium-sized. Its antigen is unidentified. TCRdb analysed the reads with MiXCR anew, one entry per CDR3 protein. The profile shows approximately 1,000 distinct CDR3 sequences, almost 30% of them singletons. Trimming shortened V by 1 base and J by 8 bases, and 14 bases separated the two germline ends. CDR3 length equals 14 residues. Germline V CDR1 and CDR2: SGHTA, FQGNSA. The data were obtained in a study of lung T cells in sarcoidosis with Löfgren's syndrome. The wider study: CD4+ T cells build up in sarcoidosis bronchoalveolar lavage fluid. Findings and caveats of the study: Paired TRAV12-1/TRBV2 TCRs showed CDR3 homology and preferential pairing. Recognition of an unidentified sarcoidosis antigen was only suggested.

The receptor comes from a human donor with sarcoidosis (Löfgren's syndrome or another form), or a control subject (not recorded which). The rearrangement uses TRBV7-2 and TRBJ1-2; D gene unclear. The sample taken for sequencing was CD4+ T cells from PBMCs. Here the CDR3 reads CASSLGALKGGYTF. CDR3 nucleotide sequence: TGTGCCAGCAGCTTAGGCGCACTTAAAGGCGGCTACACCTTC.